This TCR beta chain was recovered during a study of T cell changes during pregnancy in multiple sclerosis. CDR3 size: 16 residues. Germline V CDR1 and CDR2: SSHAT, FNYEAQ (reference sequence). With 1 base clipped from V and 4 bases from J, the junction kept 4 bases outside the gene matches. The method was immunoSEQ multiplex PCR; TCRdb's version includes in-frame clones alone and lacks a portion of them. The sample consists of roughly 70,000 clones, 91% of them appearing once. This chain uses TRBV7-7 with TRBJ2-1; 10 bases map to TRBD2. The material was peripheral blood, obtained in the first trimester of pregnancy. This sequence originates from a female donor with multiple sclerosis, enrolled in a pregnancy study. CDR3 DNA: TGTGCCAGCAGCTTAGGGACTAGCGGAGGTTACAATGAGCAGTTCTTC. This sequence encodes CASSLGTSGGYNEQFF.